This T cell receptor (beta chain) came from a study of T cell changes during pregnancy in multiple sclerosis. This clone was seen a handful of times. Other DNA sequences of this sample code for an identical CDR3. Here immunoSEQ multiplex PCR was the method, and the copy in TCRdb shows in-frame clones only, minus some. The repertoire consists of about 44,000 clones, with 88% occurring once and the leading ten covering about 6%. Sequenced here: CD8+ T cells from peripheral blood mononuclear cells, sampled after pregnancy. This receptor was taken from a female donor in good health, enrolled as a control in a pregnancy study.

CDR3 DNA: TGCGCCAGCAGTCAGGACAGCTCCTATAATTCACCCCTCCACTTT. It encodes CASSQDSSYNSPLHF. The rearrangement joins TRBV4-3 to TRBJ1-6; D may be TRBD1 (6 bases). Trimming left V 6 bases short and J 0 bases short, with 9 bases between. Germline-derived CDR1 and CDR2 are LGHNA and YSLEER. The CDR3 is 15 amino acids.